This T cell receptor beta chain was sequenced in a study of shared clonotypes between healthy human individuals (TCRdb year 2020). Broadly, across the study: A few men and a couple of women, aged 18 to 49 years, made up the cohort. Libraries were prepared and TCR repertoires were sequenced by different laboratories using diverse techniques, in order to increase sequencing depth and limit assay-specific biases. The study deeply sequenced blood TCR repertoires of five healthy adults to estimate repertoire size and the extent of clonotype sharing between individuals. Per donor, leukapheresis produced somewhere between about 0.85 and 10 billion PBMCs. For each donor, CD4 naive and CD4 memory were each run on three plates, CD8 naive on two plates, and CD8 memory on one plate. Points the paper makes about the study in general: Based on pairwise subsampling, the degree of clonotype sharing among donors was expected to be affected by sequencing depth. The genetic and exposure-history diversity represented was limited by the small number of donors. Incomplete sequencing was indicated by rarefaction of sorted-subset datasets, despite the large sequencing depth. Compared with non-shared clonotypes, clonotypes shared by all four sorted-subset donors had higher generation probabilities. Sampling was restricted to blood, and TCR repertoires in tissue are likely to differ from TCR repertoires in blood. When a few donors were compared, the shared fraction of clonotypes was 5% to 6.5% for naive CD4, 3% to 4% for naive CD8, roughly 2.5% for memory CD4, and approximately 0.4% for memory CD8. Naive subsets generally had larger estimated clonotype richness than memory subsets.

CDR3 length: 13 amino acids, cysteine to phenylalanine. The CDR3 DNA has 39 bases and is translated from base 1. CDR1 is given as SGHRS and CDR2 as YFSETQ, both from the germline V gene. Ends trimmed: V by 4 bases, J by 7 bases; bases unmatched to a gene: 5. TCR CDR3 regions were amplified from genomic DNA by multiplex PCR using the deep immunoSEQ assay. For each cell subset, the extracted genomic DNA was distributed evenly across all wells of several immunoSEQ 96-well plates, and each plate served as one replicate. Each replicate PCR for sorted subsets received around 200 ng genomic DNA, equal to 28,000 or so T cell genomes. The purified libraries were quantified using a Qubit 3.0 fluorometer, sized with a Bioanalyzer 2100, and then quantified again using the KAPA Library Quantification kit. Each immunoSEQ 96-well plate was sequenced on its own single-read 150-cycle Illumina NextSeq 550 flow cell. The study's own analysis went as follows. Because only junctional sequences without quality scores were contained in the immunoSEQ output, filtering matching that applied to full-length reads could not be performed. To assign V/J genes and CDR3, sequences were annotated using PyIR, a Python wrapper for IgBLAST v1.9, with IMGT germline references. Reads were removed for weak V/J assignments (E-value above 1e-6), missing CDR3, stop codons, out-of-frame junctions, or ambiguous translated residues. V3J clonotypes were defined as sequences sharing the same inferred V gene, J gene, and CDR3 amino acid sequence. To compute the percentage overlap between repertoires, the number of shared unique clonotypes was divided by the size of the smaller repertoire. Richness of each repertoire was evaluated using RTK rarefaction, the Chao1 estimator, and Recon v2.1 estimates of unobserved clonotypes. Generation probabilities for all TCRbeta clonotypes obtained by the gDNA method from a handful of donors were computed using OLGA. TCRdb re-hosts the immuneACCESS table, in-frame sequences only. Its copies lack some clones; in the studies checked, an unresolved V gene accounts for under half of them, and the cause for the rest is not known. V and J calls and clone size are given by that table; D and trimming were obtained from the DNA. The sample contains fewer than 200,000 clones, 66% of them found a single time. The ten largest account for more than 9% of the sample.

The donors were healthy, HIV-negative adults who had no recently reported acute infections or vaccinations. Every donor was a Caucasian adult living in Nashville, Tennessee, USA. Magnetic negative selection was used to enrich CD4+ T cells, after which naive cells were positively selected on CD45RA and the negative fraction became the memory subset. Blood was collected by leukapheresis, and PBMCs were isolated by Ficoll-Histopaque density gradient centrifugation and then cryopreserved in liquid nitrogen vapor phase. Analytical flow cytometry was used to check the purity and quantity of every magnetically sorted T cell population. Genomic DNA was isolated from every sorted fraction and measured by UV absorbance on a Nanodrop 2000c. With regard to this clone: What antigen it recognizes has not been identified. Base qualities are missing; no much larger clone stands one base away.

The chain uses TRBV5-1 and TRBJ2-3, and 8 junction bases match TRBD2. This TCR was recovered from a man under 40 in good health. The specimen sequenced was memory CD4+ T cells sorted from blood. What the cell subset or site label conveys for this sample: CD45RA-negative fraction. The DNA sequence reads TGCGCCAGCAGCCCCGGACTAGCTAATACGCAGTATTTT. Its amino acids are CASSPGLANTQYF.